A selection of T cell receptor beta chains follows, all from one sample in a study of molecular identifiers for immune sequencing clone quantification. TCRdb fed the PCR reads into MiXCR, producing one record per CDR3 protein. The table has 600,000 to 650,000 distinct CDR3 sequences, just under 20% seen once. The sample was naive CD8+ T cells from blood, with Jurkat cell RNA spiked in. These TCRs come from a human donor in good health. Some libraries in this study had Jurkat cell RNA spiked in. Each CDR3 is given with its conserved first and last residue. Each record gives: CDR3 length, J gene, V gene, D gene, clone size, CDR3 protein, CDR3 DNA. D genes are given only for firm matches. A clone size is listed for some rows: how often the clone was seen (once, few, many), or a class if it is expanded.

len: 14
j_gene: TRBJ2-4
v_gene: TRBV19
d_gene: .
abundance: many
CDR3aa: CASSIPSEENIQYF
CDR3nt: TGTGCCAGTAGTATACCATCGGAAGAAAACATTCAGTACTTC

len: 13
j_gene: TRBJ2-2
v_gene: TRBV19
d_gene: .
abundance: .
CDR3aa: CASSTGIGGEPFF
CDR3nt: TGTGCCAGTAGTACCGGGATTGGCGGGGAGCCGTTTTTT

len: 14
j_gene: TRBJ1-6
v_gene: TRBV6-5
d_gene: TRBD1
abundance: many
CDR3aa: CASLATGHNSPLHF
CDR3nt: TGTGCCAGCCTCGCGACAGGGCATAATTCACCCCTCCACTTT

len: 17
j_gene: TRBJ2-2
v_gene: TRBV5-4
d_gene: TRBD2
abundance: many
CDR3aa: CASSLLGGGGDTGELFF
CDR3nt: TGTGCCAGCAGCTTGTTGGGCGGGGGGGGTGACACCGGGGAGCTGTTTTTT

len: 18
j_gene: TRBJ2-1
v_gene: TRBV15
d_gene: .
abundance: .
CDR3aa: CATSSDRGRGSSYNEQFF
CDR3nt: TGTGCCACCAGCAGCGATCGGGGACGGGGGAGCTCCTACAATGAGCAGTTCTTC

len: 13
j_gene: TRBJ1-1
v_gene: TRBV24-1
d_gene: .
abundance: .
CDR3aa: CATKLSSNTEAFF
CDR3nt: TGTGCCACCAAACTCTCCTCGAACACTGAAGCTTTCTTT

len: 13
j_gene: TRBJ2-2
v_gene: TRBV24-1
d_gene: .
abundance: many
CDR3aa: CATSERVTGELFF
CDR3nt: TGTGCCACCAGTGAACGGGTCACCGGGGAGCTGTTTTTT

len: 15
j_gene: TRBJ2-5
v_gene: TRBV15
d_gene: .
abundance: .
CDR3aa: CATSRPWDNRETQYF
CDR3nt: TGTGCCACCAGCAGACCCTGGGACAACCGAGAGACCCAGTACTTC

len: 15
j_gene: TRBJ2-1
v_gene: TRBV19
d_gene: .
abundance: few
CDR3aa: CASSPTGAVGSEQFF
CDR3nt: TGTGCCAGTAGTCCCACCGGTGCGGTGGGGAGTGAGCAGTTCTTC

len: 14
j_gene: TRBJ2-7
v_gene: TRBV7-9
d_gene: .
abundance: many
CDR3aa: CASSAETRSYEQYF
CDR3nt: TGTGCCAGCAGCGCAGAGACTAGATCCTACGAGCAGTACTTC

len: 13
j_gene: TRBJ1-2
v_gene: TRBV29-1
d_gene: .
abundance: many
CDR3aa: CSVFLEGHYGYTF
CDR3nt: TGCAGCGTTTTTCTCGAAGGGCACTATGGCTACACCTTC

len: 13
j_gene: TRBJ2-7
v_gene: TRBV6-5
d_gene: TRBD1
abundance: .
CDR3aa: CASSYVTGGEQYF
CDR3nt: TGTGCCAGCAGTTACGTAACAGGGGGCGAGCAGTACTTC

len: 12
j_gene: TRBJ2-2
v_gene: TRBV27
d_gene: .
abundance: .
CDR3aa: CAGSLLPGELFF
CDR3nt: TGTGCCGGCAGTTTATTGCCTGGGGAGCTGTTTTTT

len: 14
j_gene: TRBJ2-7
v_gene: TRBV29-1
d_gene: .
abundance: few
CDR3aa: CSVDGVEGSYEQYF
CDR3nt: TGCAGCGTTGATGGGGTCGAGGGTTCCTACGAGCAGTACTTC

len: 14
j_gene: TRBJ1-5
v_gene: TRBV12-3/TRBV12-4
d_gene: .
abundance: many
CDR3aa: CASSLGPGSQPQHF
CDR3nt: TGTGCCAGCAGTTTAGGGCCAGGGTCTCAGCCCCAGCATTTT

len: 15
j_gene: TRBJ2-3
v_gene: TRBV2
d_gene: TRBD2
abundance: few
CDR3aa: CASSVASGRWDTQYF
CDR3nt: TGTGCCAGCAGTGTAGCTAGCGGACGGTGGGATACGCAGTATTTT

len: 17
j_gene: TRBJ1-1
v_gene: TRBV14
d_gene: TRBD1
abundance: many
CDR3aa: CASSQARGQGIGTEAFF
CDR3nt: TGTGCCAGCAGCCAAGCGAGGGGACAGGGGATAGGAACTGAAGCTTTCTTT

len: 13
j_gene: TRBJ2-2
v_gene: TRBV24-1
d_gene: .
abundance: many
CDR3aa: CATRTRDTGELFF
CDR3nt: TGTGCCACTAGAACACGGGACACCGGGGAGCTGTTTTTT

len: 13
j_gene: TRBJ2-5
v_gene: TRBV2
d_gene: .
abundance: many
CDR3aa: CASSEAREETQYF
CDR3nt: TGTGCCAGCAGTGAAGCCAGAGAAGAGACCCAGTACTTC

len: 15
j_gene: TRBJ2-5
v_gene: TRBV5-6
d_gene: .
abundance: .
CDR3aa: CASGLGSNLQETQYF
CDR3nt: TGTGCCAGCGGCTTGGGTTCAAACCTACAAGAGACCCAGTACTTC

len: 14
j_gene: TRBJ2-7
v_gene: TRBV14
d_gene: .
abundance: many
CDR3aa: CASSQAGTRYEQYF
CDR3nt: TGTGCCAGCAGCCAAGCCGGGACCCGCTACGAGCAGTACTTC

len: 13
j_gene: TRBJ2-3
v_gene: TRBV28
d_gene: .
abundance: many
CDR3aa: CASGWGRRDTQYF
CDR3nt: TGTGCCAGCGGTTGGGGGCGCCGGGATACGCAGTATTTT

len: 17
j_gene: TRBJ1-1
v_gene: TRBV3-1
d_gene: .
abundance: .
CDR3aa: CASSQIDPGWGDTEAFF
CDR3nt: TGTGCCAGCAGCCAAATCGATCCAGGGTGGGGTGACACTGAAGCTTTCTTT

len: 16
j_gene: TRBJ2-3
v_gene: TRBV12-3/TRBV12-4
d_gene: TRBD2
abundance: many
CDR3aa: CASNPGTSGRTDTQYF
CDR3nt: TGTGCCAGCAACCCCGGGACTAGCGGGAGGACAGATACGCAGTATTTT

len: 15
j_gene: TRBJ1-6
v_gene: TRBV5-1
d_gene: .
abundance: few
CDR3aa: CASSWAGVSNSPLHF
CDR3nt: TGCGCCAGCAGCTGGGCAGGAGTTTCTAATTCACCCCTCCACTTT

len: 12
j_gene: TRBJ1-5
v_gene: TRBV13
d_gene: .
abundance: many
CDR3aa: CASSEGNQPQHF
CDR3nt: TGTGCCAGCAGCGAGGGTAATCAGCCCCAGCATTTT

len: 13
j_gene: TRBJ1-1
v_gene: TRBV7-9
d_gene: .
abundance: few
CDR3aa: CASSFDWVGEAFF
CDR3nt: TGTGCCAGCAGCTTCGATTGGGTAGGTGAAGCTTTCTTT

len: 17
j_gene: TRBJ1-6
v_gene: TRBV6-1
d_gene: .
abundance: .
CDR3aa: CASSEERQVFYNSPLHF
CDR3nt: TGTGCCAGCAGTGAAGAGAGACAGGTGTTCTATAATTCACCCCTCCACTTT

len: 15
j_gene: TRBJ2-2
v_gene: TRBV6-5
d_gene: TRBD2
abundance: many
CDR3aa: CASRTGLTNTGELFF
CDR3nt: TGTGCCAGCAGAACGGGACTAACGAACACCGGGGAGCTGTTTTTT

len: 15
j_gene: TRBJ2-7
v_gene: TRBV25-1
d_gene: .
abundance: many
CDR3aa: CASSEYGGGPYEQYF
CDR3nt: TGTGCCAGCAGTGAATACGGCGGAGGCCCCTACGAGCAGTACTTC

len: 17
j_gene: TRBJ2-2
v_gene: TRBV20-1
d_gene: .
abundance: many
CDR3aa: CSARDPRAGVGTGELFF
CDR3nt: TGCAGTGCTAGAGACCCCAGGGCAGGGGTAGGCACCGGGGAGCTGTTTTTT

len: 16
j_gene: TRBJ1-1
v_gene: TRBV14
d_gene: .
abundance: many
CDR3aa: CASSQDIRTMNTEAFF
CDR3nt: TGTGCCAGCAGCCAAGATATCAGAACCATGAACACTGAAGCTTTCTTT

len: 13
j_gene: TRBJ1-1
v_gene: TRBV6-5
d_gene: .
abundance: many
CDR3aa: CATQGFQNTEAFF
CDR3nt: TGTGCCACCCAGGGATTTCAGAACACTGAAGCTTTCTTT

len: 15
j_gene: TRBJ2-2
v_gene: TRBV13
d_gene: TRBD1
abundance: .
CDR3aa: CASSLGGGHTGELLF
CDR3nt: TGTGCCAGCAGCTTAGGAGGGGGCCACACCGGGGAGCTGCTTTTT

len: 16
j_gene: TRBJ1-5
v_gene: TRBV3-1
d_gene: TRBD1
abundance: many
CDR3aa: CASSQVGGQRPQPQHF
CDR3nt: TGTGCCAGCAGCCAAGTGGGGGGACAGCGCCCTCAGCCCCAGCATTTT

len: 12
j_gene: TRBJ2-7
v_gene: TRBV7-9
d_gene: TRBD1
abundance: many
CDR3aa: CASRLTGYEQYF
CDR3nt: TGTGCCAGCAGATTGACAGGGTACGAGCAGTACTTC

len: 14
j_gene: TRBJ2-3
v_gene: TRBV27
d_gene: TRBD2
abundance: many
CDR3aa: CASSRASGGDTQYF
CDR3nt: TGTGCCAGCAGTCGGGCTAGCGGGGGCGATACGCAGTATTTT

len: 15
j_gene: TRBJ2-3
v_gene: TRBV9
d_gene: .
abundance: .
CDR3aa: CASSSEVGGTDTQYF
CDR3nt: TGTGCCAGCAGCAGTGAAGTCGGGGGCACAGATACGCAGTATTTT

len: 16
j_gene: TRBJ2-3
v_gene: TRBV7-9
d_gene: .
abundance: many
CDR3aa: CASSLAIGSSTDTQYF
CDR3nt: TGTGCCAGCAGCTTAGCGATTGGGAGCAGCACAGATACGCAGTATTTT

len: 14
j_gene: TRBJ2-2
v_gene: TRBV27
d_gene: TRBD1
abundance: few
CDR3aa: CTSTGQGLTGELFF
CDR3nt: TGTACCAGCACGGGACAGGGCCTCACCGGGGAGCTGTTTTTT